The source of this T cell receptor (beta chain) is a study of shared clonotypes between healthy human individuals (dated by TCRdb to between 2020 and 2021). Some background on the complete study: A couple of women and a few men aged 18 to 49 years were included in the cohort. To estimate repertoire size and how much clonotypes are shared between individuals, the study performed deep sequencing of blood TCR repertoires from a few healthy adults. Per donor, leukapheresis produced somewhere between about 0.9 and 10 billion PBMCs. Per donor, three plates each were used for CD4 naive and CD4 memory, two for CD8 naive, and one for CD8 memory. Different laboratories and diverse techniques were used to prepare libraries and sequence TCR repertoires, to increase sequencing depth and limit assay-specific biases.

Using the deep immunoSEQ assay, multiplex PCR amplified TCR CDR3 regions from genomic DNA. Genomic DNA extracted from each cell subset was distributed evenly over all wells of several immunoSEQ 96-well plates, and each plate served as one replicate. For sorted subsets, approximately 210 ng genomic DNA, equal to some 28,000 T cell genomes, was loaded into each replicate PCR. Purified libraries were quantified with a Qubit 3.0 fluorometer, sized on a Bioanalyzer 2100, and re-quantified with the KAPA Library Quantification kit. A separate single-read 150-cycle Illumina NextSeq 550 flow cell was used to sequence each immunoSEQ 96-well plate. In the authors' own workflow: Because the immunoSEQ output held only junctional sequences and lacked quality scores, the filtering could not match the filtering applied to full-length reads. To assign V/J genes and CDR3, sequences were annotated using PyIR, a Python wrapper for IgBLAST v1.9, with IMGT germline references. Reads were filtered out if the reads had weak V/J assignments (E-value above 1e-6), no CDR3, stop codons, out-of-frame junctions, or ambiguous translated residues. A V3J clonotype was defined by an identical inferred V gene, J gene, and CDR3 amino acid sequence. The percentage overlap between two repertoires was calculated by dividing the number of shared unique clonotypes by the size of the smaller repertoire. Repertoire richness was assessed with RTK rarefaction, the Chao1 estimator, and Recon v2.1 estimates of unobserved clonotypes. OLGA was used to compute generation probabilities for all TCRbeta clonotypes that the gDNA method yielded from several donors. What TCRdb holds here is the immuneACCESS table cut down to in-frame rearrangements. Part of the clones is not present; checked against another copy, under half of the missing clones reflect an unresolved V gene, and the others are unexplained. The DNA was the basis for D and trimming; V, J and clone size are from that table. The table for this sample lists about 750,000 clones; almost 95% of them were counted only once. The biggest ten clones account for less than 25% of the sample.

Regarding this clone: The antigen this receptor binds is unknown. Base quality data are lacking; no much larger clone is found one base away.

CD8 naive samples consisted of CD45RO-negative cells that were positively selected for CCR7, yielding a CD45RA+CCR7+ population without TemRA cells. The donors were healthy, HIV-negative adults who had no recently reported acute infections or vaccinations. Every donor was a Caucasian adult residing in Nashville, Tennessee, USA. After blood collection by leukapheresis, PBMCs were isolated using Ficoll-Histopaque density gradient centrifugation and then cryopreserved in the vapor phase of liquid nitrogen. Analytical flow cytometry was used to check the purity and quantity of each magnetically sorted T cell population. Genomic DNA was isolated from each sorted fraction and quantified by UV absorbance on a Nanodrop 2000c. Reading from cysteine to phenylalanine, the CDR3 counts 15 amino acids. This entry keeps only the CDR3 DNA: 45 bases, framed from base 1. CDR1 SGHAT and CDR2 FQNNGV were looked up in the germline V gene. V lost 3 bases and J lost 5 bases, and the count of bases not matched to a germline gene is 5.

What the authors observed across the whole study: The genetic and exposure-history diversity represented was limited by the small number of donors. Clonotypes shared by all four sorted-subset donors showed higher generation probabilities than non-shared clonotypes. Estimated clonotype richness was generally larger for naive than for memory subsets. Even with the large sequencing depth, rarefaction of the sorted-subset datasets indicated that sequencing was incomplete. Pairwise subsampling indicated that sequencing depth was expected to affect the degree of clonotype sharing among donors. Only blood was sampled, and tissue TCR repertoires likely differ from those in blood. Sharing across several donors was observed for 4.5% to 6.5% of naive CD4, under 4% of naive CD8, roughly 2.3% of memory CD4, and over 0.3% of memory CD8 clonotypes.

The sequence joins TRBV11-2 to TRBJ2-1, with 9 bases in between that match TRBD2. This TCR was recovered from a man aged 30 to 39 in good health. Input material: naive CD8+ T cells sorted from blood. Taken with the paper, the label for cell subset or site translates to: CD45RA+CCR7+. DNA sequence: TGTGCCAGCAGCTTTCCGGGACTAGCTGACAATGAGCAGTTCTTC. This gives the protein CASSFPGLADNEQFF.